The 27 T cell receptor beta chains in this list originate from one sample, sequenced in a study of T-cell reconstitution after alpha-beta-depleted transplantation in children. It was with unique molecular identifiers that the TCRbeta library was prepared. TCRdb itself ran the PCR reads through MiXCR, one entry per CDR3 protein. The data show approximately 1,000,000 distinct CDR3 sequences, around 30% seen once. The source material was PBMCs, mostly from graft donor cells, sampled 360 days after TCRalphabeta/CD19-depleted stem cell transplant. The receptor set was obtained from a boy in the first two years of life who had a stem cell transplant for SCID, so the T cells may come from the graft donor.

This sequence joins TRBV11-2 and TRBJ2-7; D is unresolved. The CDR3 is made up of 18 amino acids. The V end was cut by 1 base, the J end by 2 bases, with 21 bases between. CDR1 SGHAT and CDR2 FQNNGV come from the germline V gene. CDR3 residues: CASSLGASFGLQTYEQYF. As DNA, the CDR3 is TGTGCCAGCAGCTTAGGAGCCTCCTTCGGTCTTCAAACCTACGAGCAGTACTTC.

This clonotype was observed at least ten times. This chain connects TRBV6-2 or TRBV6-3 to TRBJ1-2; D gene ambiguous. The CDR3 consists of 20 residues. The V and J ends lost 2 bases and 4 bases respectively, with 29 bases between them. Germline V gene sequence: CDR1 MNHEY, CDR2 SVGEGT. The CDR3 DNA is TGTGCCAGCAGTTACGAGGGCATTTCGGTCAGAACTAAATCCTTCTATGGCTACACCTTC. The encoded protein is CASSYEGISVRTKSFYGYTF.

This clonotype was counted between two and nine times. The chain links TRBV12-3 or TRBV12-4 to TRBJ2-1, with TRBD2 matching 7 bases. The CDR3 is 12 amino acids. With V trimmed by 5 bases and J by 11 bases, 6 bases remained unmatched. In nucleotides, the CDR3 is TGTGCCAGCAGTACCAGCGGGGCGAAGCAGTTCTTC. Translation: CASSTSGAKQFF.

This clonotype has just a few counts. The gene calls are TRBV4-1 and TRBJ2-2, with D possibly being TRBD1 (5 bases). V was pared by 10 bases and J by 3 bases, with 12 bases between. The CDR3 runs to 13 residues. Germline V gives CDR1 MGHRA, CDR2 YSYEKL. The CDR3 loop reads CATLRQHTGELFF. The CDR3 nucleotides are TGCGCCACCCTAAGACAGCACACCGGGGAGCTGTTTTTT.

This clonotype was observed a few times. This sequence joins TRBV6-5 and TRBJ2-7, with TRBD2 matching 8 bases. Germline-derived CDR1 and CDR2 are MNHEY and SVGAGI. This CDR3 has 14 amino acids. V dropped 0 bases and J dropped 6; count of bases not matched to a gene: 4. CDR3 amino acids: CASSYSGTRGEQYF. The CDR3 DNA follows: TGTGCCAGCAGTTACTCCGGGACTAGAGGCGAGCAGTACTTC.

The rearrangement uses TRBV4-3 and TRBJ2-7; 7 bases align to TRBD2. Germline CDR1 reads LGHNA; CDR2 reads YSLEER. The trim removed 3 bases at V and 6 bases at J, leaving 8 bases unmatched. This CDR3 region has 14 residues. The chain's CDR3 is CASSQASGGVEQYF. CDR3 in DNA: TGCGCCAGCAGCCAGGCCTCGGGGGGTGTCGAGCAGTACTTC.

V usage is TRBV27 and J usage is TRBJ2-7, with 7 bases aligning to TRBD1. The junction had 10 bases not matched to a gene; V was cut back by 5 bases and J by 6 bases. The CDR3 is 14 amino acids. Germline values: CDR1 MNHEY, CDR2 SMNVEV (reference sequence). The CDR3 is CASSPPGQPIEQYV. DNA for the CDR3: TGTGCCAGCAGTCCCCCGGGACAGCCTATCGAGCAGTACGTC.

The V and J genes are TRBV29-1 and TRBJ1-1; 7 bases agree with TRBD1. Trimming took 0 bases from V and 5 from J; bases not matched to a gene: 6. The CDR3 covers 14 residues. Looked up from germline, CDR1 is SQVTM and CDR2 is ANQGSEA. The CDR3 coding sequence is TGCAGCGTTGAAGAGGGGCAGGGGGGGACTGAAGCTTTCTTT. Translated, it gives CSVEEGQGGTEAFF.

The CDR3 is CSAIKETQYF. The CDR3 nucleotides read TGCAGTGCTATAAAAGAGACCCAGTACTTC. The J gene is TRBJ2-5, the V gene TRBV20-1; D not certain. V was pared by 4 bases and J by 3 bases, with 3 bases between. This CDR3 is built from 10 residues. Germline V gene data show CDR1 as DFQATT and CDR2 as SNEGSKA (reference sequence).

The J gene is TRBJ2-2, the V gene TRBV2; D may be TRBD2 (6 bases). This CDR3 contains 15 residues. V was pared by 11 bases and J by 7 bases, with 23 bases between. CDR1 is SNHLY, CDR2 FYNNEI, per germline. The CDR3 DNA reads as TGTGCCGCCGCGGGACTCGCGATTCAGATCGGGGAGCTGTTTTTT. Its translation is CAAAGLAIQIGELFF. Using reference TRBV2 and TRBJ2-2 for the parts outside the CDR3, the full variable domain is EPEVTQTPSHQVTQMGQEVILRCVPISNHLYFYWYRQILGQKVEFLVSFYNNEISEKSEIFDDQFSVERPDGSNFTLKIRSTKLEDSAMYFCAAAGLAIQIGELFFGEGSRLTVL.

A note on this clonotype: This CDR3 fails to terminate in the conserved phenylalanine or tryptophan, so it likely reflects a read error. CDR3 DNA sequence: TGCGCCAGCAGCTGGGACAGGGACACAGATACGCAGTATCTT. Protein sequence: CASSWDRDTDTQYL. The V gene is TRBV5-1, the J gene TRBJ2-3, with 9 bases that match TRBD1. The CDR3 spans 14 residues. Germline V CDR1 and CDR2: SGHRS, YFSETQ. With V trimmed by 3 bases and J by 2 bases, 1 base remained unmatched.

The chain joins TRBV18 to TRBJ2-7, with D possibly TRBD1 on 5 matching bases. Germline-derived CDR1 and CDR2 are KGHSH and LQKENI. The CDR3 has 15 amino acids. With 6 bases removed from V and 2 bases from J, the gap between germline ends came to 17 bases. The CDR3 sequence is CASSPTTQGTYEQYF. The CDR3 DNA is TGTGCCAGCTCTCCCACCACCCAGGGAACCTACGAGCAGTACTTC.

CDR3 amino acids: CASSLYGRNTEAFF. In DNA, the CDR3 is TGTGCCAGCAGTTTATATGGTAGAAACACTGAAGCTTTCTTT. V usage is TRBV12-3 or TRBV12-4 and J usage is TRBJ1-1; D is ambiguous. The CDR3 totals 14 residues. The V end lost 2 bases, the J end lost 2 bases, and 9 bases lay between the germline ends.

This clonotype was seen more than once but under ten times. The chain couples TRBV6-1 to TRBJ2-7; 7 nucleotides agree with TRBD1. The germline V gene encodes CDR1 MNHNS and CDR2 SASEGT. The CDR3 is made up of 17 amino acids. J gave up 2 bases and V 6 bases, and 16 bases lay outside the gene matches. The CDR3 DNA follows: TGTGCCAGCAGCCCCTATCGACAGGGAGCCTTCACCTACGAGCAGTACTTC. This gives the protein CASSPYRQGAFTYEQYF.

The rearrangement uses TRBV4-1 and TRBJ2-7, with 8 bases lining up with TRBD2. Germline V gene sequence: CDR1 MGHRA, CDR2 YSYEKL. This CDR3 is 19 amino acids long. The trim removed 4 bases at V and 2 bases at J, leaving 19 bases unmatched. The CDR3 loop is CASSRSAAVLAGRPYEQYF. The CDR3 DNA sequence: TGCGCCAGCAGCCGGTCAGCCGCGGTCTTAGCGGGGCGCCCCTACGAGCAGTACTTC.

The chain carries TRBV24-1 and TRBJ2-3; tentative D call: TRBD1 (5 bases). Germline-derived CDR1 and CDR2 are KGHDR and SFDVKD. The CDR3 loop spans 16 amino acids. Trimming pared 3 bases from V and 0 bases from J, leaving 12 bases between. Here the CDR3 reads CATSDNTGTSTDTQYF. CDR3 bases: TGTGCCACCAGTGATAATACAGGAACTAGCACAGATACGCAGTATTTT.

The chain joins TRBV20-1 to TRBJ2-3; possibly TRBD2 for D (7 bases). Germline CDR1 and CDR2: DFQATT and SNEGSKA (reference sequence). The CDR3 is made up of 12 amino acids. Deletions cut 7 bases from V and 4 bases from J, with 12 bases between. CDR3 residues: CSGGGEADTQYF. DNA for the CDR3: TGCAGTGGGGGGGGCGAGGCAGATACGCAGTATTTT.

The chain carries TRBV20-1 and TRBJ2-3, with TRBD2 matching 16 bases. CDR3 length: 17 residues. V shed 6 bases and J 7 bases; nucleotides not matched to a gene: 13. Germline loops: CDR1 DFQATT, CDR2 SNEGSKA (reference sequence). The CDR3 region has the DNA TGCAGTGCCACCGGGACTAGCGGGGGGGAGACGAAAAATACGCAGTATTTT. Translation: CSATGTSGGETKNTQYF.

The CDR3: CASQPGRETQYF. The DNA for the CDR3 is TGTGCCAGCCAGCCTGGGCGTGAGACCCAGTACTTC. V gene TRBV7-2 combines with J gene TRBJ2-5; no reliable D call. With 8 bases removed from V and 5 bases from J, the gap between germline ends came to 12 bases. Germline CDR1 reads SGHTA; CDR2 reads FQGNSA. The CDR3 has 12 residues.

This chain links TRBV11-1 with TRBJ2-1; TRBD2 might be the D (7 bases). With 2 bases removed from V and 2 bases from J, the gap between germline ends came to 25 bases. Germline V lookup: CDR1 SGHAT, CDR2 FQDESV (reference sequence). The CDR3 is made up of 20 amino acids. CDR3 in DNA: TGTGCCAGCAGCTTAAAGTTTCCAGCAAACGGGGGGCCGCCCTACAATGAGCAGTTCTTC. It yields the protein CASSLKFPANGGPPYNEQFF.

The sample holds a few counts of this clonotype. This chain connects TRBV30 to TRBJ1-2, with D unclear. The CDR3 has 12 amino acids. V dropped 6 bases and J dropped 4 bases, with 12 bases sitting between them. Germline loops: CDR1 GTSNPN, CDR2 SVGIG (reference sequence). CDR3 in amino acids: CACSPSFYGYTF. CDR3 DNA sequence: TGTGCCTGTTCCCCGTCCTTCTATGGCTACACCTTC. The full variable domain, rest sourced from reference TRBV30 and TRBJ1-2, is SQTIHQWPATLVQPVGSPLSLECTVEGTSNPNLYWYRQAAGRGLQLLFYSVGIGQISSEVPQNLSASRPQDRQFILSSKKLLLSDSGFYLCACSPSFYGYTFGSGTRLTVV.

Details on this clonotype: As the CDR3 is not closed by the conserved phenylalanine or tryptophan, this likely results from a read error. This sequence joins TRBV10-2 and TRBJ1-1; no clear D. This CDR3 is built from 14 residues. V was clipped by 6 bases and J by 1 base, with 12 bases between them. CDR1 is WSHSY, CDR2 SAAADI, per germline. The CDR3 nucleotides read TGCGCCAGCAGGGATAGGGCTGGGAACACTGAAGCTTTCTCT. This gives the protein CASRDRAGNTEAFS.

The V call is TRBV9, the J call TRBJ2-5; 10 bases align to TRBD2. The germline CDR1 and CDR2 sequences are SGDLS and YYNGEE. J gave up 2 bases and V 0 bases, and 4 bases lay outside the gene matches. The CDR3 is 16 amino acids. The CDR3 DNA sequence: TGTGCCAGCAGCGTAGCTGAGCGGGGGGGTCAAGAGACCCAGTACTTC. Translated, it gives CASSVAERGGQETQYF.

The chain joins TRBV10-2 to TRBJ1-5; no clear D. The V end lost 5 bases, the J end lost 3 bases, and 11 bases lay between the germline ends. Germline CDR1 reads WSHSY; CDR2 reads SAAADI. The length of the CDR3 is 14 residues. The CDR3 spells CASSSHSLNQPQHF. As DNA, the CDR3 is TGCGCCAGCAGTAGTCACAGCCTCAATCAGCCCCAGCATTTT.

This sequence joins TRBV2 and TRBJ2-5; D gene ambiguous. The CDR3 spans 13 residues. Germline loops: CDR1 SNHLY, CDR2 FYNNEI. V dropped 4 bases and J dropped 1 base, with 7 bases sitting between them. The CDR3 DNA is TGTGCCAGCAGTGGCAGGCGCCAAGAGACCCAGTACTTC. Encoded protein: CASSGRRQETQYF.

There are a few counts of this clonotype. In DNA form, the CDR3 reads TGTGCCAGCGGTGGGGGTCGGTGGCGCACAGATACGCAGTATTTT. Its protein is CASGGGRWRTDTQYF. V is TRBV12-3 or TRBV12-4 and J is TRBJ2-3; D tentatively fits TRBD1 or TRBD2 (5 bases each). The CDR3 is 15 residues long. Trimming pared 8 bases from V and 1 base from J, leaving 16 bases between.

This clonotype was seen only a few times. The chain couples TRBV12-3 or TRBV12-4 to TRBJ2-5; 10 bases are shared with TRBD2. The J segment lost 8 bases and the V segment lost 3 bases, leaving 9 bases of the junction unmatched. This CDR3 has 15 amino acids. Written as DNA, the CDR3 is TGTGCCAGCAGTTTCCCGAAACTAGCGGGGAAAACCCAGTACTTC. Amino acid sequence: CASSFPKLAGKTQYF.